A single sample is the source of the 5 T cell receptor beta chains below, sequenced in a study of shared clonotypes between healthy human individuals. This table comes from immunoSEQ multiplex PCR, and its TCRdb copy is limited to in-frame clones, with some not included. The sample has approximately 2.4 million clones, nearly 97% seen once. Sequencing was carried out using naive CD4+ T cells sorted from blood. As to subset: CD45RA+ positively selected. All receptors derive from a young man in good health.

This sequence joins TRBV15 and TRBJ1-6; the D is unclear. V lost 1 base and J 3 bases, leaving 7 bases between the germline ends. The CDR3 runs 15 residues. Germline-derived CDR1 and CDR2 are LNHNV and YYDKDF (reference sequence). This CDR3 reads CATSRVGLYNSPLHF. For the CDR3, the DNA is TGTGCCACCAGCAGAGTCGGCCTCTATAATTCACCCCTCCACTTT. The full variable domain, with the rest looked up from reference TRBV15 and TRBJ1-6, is DAMVIQNPRYQVTQFGKPVTLSCSQTLNHNVMYWYQQKSSQAPKLLFHYYDKDFNNEADTPDNFQSRRPNTSFCFLDIRSPGLGDTAMYLCATSRVGLYNSPLHFGNGTRLTVT.

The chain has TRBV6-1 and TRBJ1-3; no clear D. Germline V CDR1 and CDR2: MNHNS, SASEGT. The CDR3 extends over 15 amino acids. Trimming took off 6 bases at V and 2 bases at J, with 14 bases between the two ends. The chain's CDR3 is CASRAPGKAGNTIYF. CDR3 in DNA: TGTGCCAGCAGGGCGCCGGGGAAGGCTGGAAACACCATATATTTT.

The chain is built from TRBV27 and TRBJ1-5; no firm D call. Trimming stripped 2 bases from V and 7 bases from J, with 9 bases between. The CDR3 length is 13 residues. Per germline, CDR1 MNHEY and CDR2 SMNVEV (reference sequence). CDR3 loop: CASSLEGYQPQHF. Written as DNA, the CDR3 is TGTGCCAGCAGTTTAGAAGGGTACCAGCCCCAGCATTTT.

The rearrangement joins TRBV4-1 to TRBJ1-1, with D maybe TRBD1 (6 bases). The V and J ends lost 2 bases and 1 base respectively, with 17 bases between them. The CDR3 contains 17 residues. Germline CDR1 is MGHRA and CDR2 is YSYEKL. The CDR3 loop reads CASSQMVLQGGNTEAFF. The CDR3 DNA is TGCGCCAGCAGCCAAATGGTATTACAGGGAGGGAACACTGAAGCTTTCTTT.

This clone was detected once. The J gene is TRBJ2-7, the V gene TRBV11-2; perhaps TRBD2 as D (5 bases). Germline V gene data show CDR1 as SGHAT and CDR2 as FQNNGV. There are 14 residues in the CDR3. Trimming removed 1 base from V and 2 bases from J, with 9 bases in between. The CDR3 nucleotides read TGTGCCAGCAGCTTAGTGGGAGACCCCTACGAGCAGTACTTC. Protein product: CASSLVGDPYEQYF.